Below, 27 T cell receptor beta chains from the same sample are listed, as sequenced in a study of T cell responses to AZD1222 COVID-19 vaccine. Profiled with immunoSEQ multiplex PCR; TCRdb holds only in-frame clones, not every one. Of about 79,000 clones in the sample, over 75% were seen once. The sequenced sample was peripheral blood, obtained on day 0 of AZD1222 vaccination. All receptors derive from an adult in good health.

The chain links TRBV19 to TRBJ2-1, with D perhaps TRBD2 (5 bases). The V gene lost 3 bases and the J gene lost 6 bases, with 9 bases spanning the gap. Germline CDR1 LNHDA, CDR2 SQIVND (reference sequence). This CDR3 spans 13 amino acids. DNA for the CDR3: TGTGCCAGTAGTATCGGGAACACCAATGAGCAGTTCTTC. Amino acid sequence: CASSIGNTNEQFF.

This chain connects TRBV5-1 to TRBJ2-7; either TRBD1 or TRBD2 may fit D (5 bases each). The CDR3 has 15 residues. V was clipped by 3 bases and J by 1 base, with 14 bases between them. Germline CDR1 reads SGHRS; CDR2 reads YFSETQ. Written as DNA, the CDR3 is TGCGCCAGCAGCTCCCAGAGGGGCCGATCCTACGAGCAGTACTTC. Translated, it gives CASSSQRGRSYEQYF.

This clone was counted a few times. This chain joins TRBV6-1 and TRBJ2-3; TRBD2 is a possible D gene (6 bases). The V and J ends lost 0 bases and 5 bases respectively, with 12 bases between them. Germline CDR1 MNHNS, CDR2 SASEGT. This CDR3 spans 15 amino acids. The CDR3 here is CASSEAWLAIDTQYF. In DNA form, the CDR3 reads TGTGCCAGCAGTGAAGCTTGGCTAGCGATAGATACGCAGTATTTT.

This clone has more than one count but fewer than ten. The chain has TRBV28 and TRBJ1-6; possibly TRBD1 for D (5 bases). CDR1 is MDHEN and CDR2 is SYDVKM in the germline V gene. CDR3 length: 15 amino acids. V was pared by 1 base and J by 6 bases, with 10 bases between. For the CDR3, the DNA is TGTGCCAGCAGTTTATCTGGGGGGATTAATTCACCCCTCCACTTT. Residues: CASSLSGGINSPLHF.

This sequence joins TRBV4-1 and TRBJ2-1; TRBD2 might be the D (5 bases). CDR1 and CDR2 from the germline V gene are MGHRA and YSYEKL. The V end was cut by 1 base, the J end by 4 bases, with 20 bases between. This CDR3 has 18 amino acids. The DNA of the CDR3 is TGCGCCAGCAGCCAAGGTGGAAGCGGTAAAACGGTATACAATGAGCAGTTCTTC. Encoded protein: CASSQGGSGKTVYNEQFF.

This rearrangement joins TRBV5-6 to TRBJ2-7; 9 nucleotides align to TRBD1. The germline V gene has CDR1 SGHDT and CDR2 YYEEEE. This CDR3 spans 19 amino acids. V trimming: 2 bases; J trimming: 4 bases; junction bases outside the gene matches: 19. The CDR3 loop reads CASSFGGQGKFLKPYEQYF. CDR3 nucleotide sequence: TGTGCCAGCAGCTTCGGGGGACAGGGAAAATTTTTGAAACCATACGAGCAGTACTTC.

The J gene is TRBJ2-7, the V gene TRBV30; no clear D gene. The CDR3 loop spans 14 amino acids. Trimming removed 1 base at V and 0 bases at J, with 10 bases between. Germline V gene data show CDR1 as GTSNPN and CDR2 as SVGIG (reference sequence). DNA of the CDR3: TGTGCCTGGAGTGCCCGCCCCAGCTCCTACGAGCAGTACTTC. It specifies CAWSARPSSYEQYF.

The chain carries TRBV2 and TRBJ1-2, with 7 bases matching TRBD1. CDR3 size: 14 residues. V was pared by 7 bases and J by 0 bases, with 5 bases of the junction left unmatched. Germline V gene data show CDR1 as SNHLY and CDR2 as FYNNEI. The CDR3 sequence is CASKRQGTNYGYTF. CDR3 nucleotide sequence: TGTGCCAGCAAACGACAGGGTACTAACTATGGCTACACCTTC. Based on the CDR3 plus reference TRBV2 and TRBJ1-2, the full variable domain is EPEVTQTPSHQVTQMGQEVILRCVPISNHLYFYWYRQILGQKVEFLVSFYNNEISEKSEIFDDQFSVERPDGSNFTLKIRSTKLEDSAMYFCASKRQGTNYGYTFGSGTRLTVV.

The V gene is TRBV11-3, the J gene TRBJ2-1, with unresolved D. CDR3 length: 15 amino acids. Germline V CDR1 and CDR2: SGHNT, YENEEA. Trimming took 5 bases from V and 0 from J, leaving 11 bases between them. CDR3 sequence reads: CASSLGGRSYNEQFF. The DNA of the CDR3 is TGTGCCAGCAGCCTAGGCGGACGCTCCTACAATGAGCAGTTCTTC.

V gene TRBV5-5 combines with J gene TRBJ2-7, with 8 nucleotides matching TRBD1. The V segment lost 0 bases and the J segment 4 bases; nucleotides outside the gene matches: 6. The CDR3 is 15 amino acids. CDR1 SGHKS and CDR2 YYEKEE come from the germline V gene (reference sequence). The CDR3 region is CASSLGPGGTYEQYF. In nucleotides, the CDR3 is TGTGCCAGCAGCTTGGGCCCAGGGGGCACATACGAGCAGTACTTC.

The CDR3 bases are TGTGCCAGCATCAACGACAGGGGAAACACCATATATTTT. This gives the protein CASINDRGNTIYF. The V gene is TRBV28, the J gene TRBJ1-3; a possible D gene is TRBD1 (6 bases). Germline lookup yields CDR1 MDHEN and CDR2 SYDVKM. The CDR3 has 13 amino acids. Trimming shortened V by 7 bases and J by 4 bases, and 11 bases separated the two germline ends.

The rearrangement uses TRBV10-3 and TRBJ2-1; tentatively, D is TRBD1 (5 bases). The CDR3 length is 17 residues. V lost 3 bases to trimming and J lost 0 bases, with 15 bases between them. Germline V gene data show CDR1 as ENHRY and CDR2 as SYGVKD. CDR3 sequence (DNA): TGTGCCATCAGTGACCCAGGGCCGCCGGGCTCCTACAATGAGCAGTTCTTC. Its translation: CAISDPGPPGSYNEQFF.

A single count supports this clone. The CDR3 coding sequence is TGTGCCAGCAGCGTAGTAGCGGGACGGGGCGAGCAGTACTTC. Translated: CASSVVAGRGEQYF. The chain recombines TRBV9 with TRBJ2-7; TRBD2 matches at 8 bases. The germline CDR1 and CDR2 sequences are SGDLS and YYNGEE. This CDR3 contains 14 residues. With V trimmed by 0 bases and J by 6 bases, 5 bases remained unmatched.

The chain joins TRBV19 to TRBJ1-1, with D unresolved. The ends were cut back, 4 bases at V and 6 bases at J, with 12 bases in the middle. Germline CDR1 is LNHDA and CDR2 is SQIVND (reference sequence). CDR3 length: 13 amino acids. CDR3 protein: CASSTENKAEAFF. The CDR3 nucleotides read TGTGCCAGTAGTACAGAGAATAAGGCTGAAGCTTTCTTT.

The V gene is TRBV27, the J gene TRBJ2-5; D might be TRBD2 (6 bases). The germline V gene has CDR1 MNHEY and CDR2 SMNVEV (reference sequence). The CDR3 has 15 amino acids. Trimming removed 0 bases at V and 4 bases at J, with 12 bases between. The CDR3 DNA is TGTGCCAGCAGTTTATCGAGGAGGGTGTCAGAGACCCAGTACTTC. Its translation is CASSLSRRVSETQYF.

The chain carries TRBV3-1 (or the pseudogene TRBV3-2) and TRBJ1-1, with 9 positions matching TRBD1. The V gene's germline CDR1 is LGHDT and CDR2 YNNKEL (reference sequence). Trimming at V came to 4 bases and at J to 0 bases, leaving 9 bases not matched to a gene. This CDR3 is built from 17 residues. CDR3 in amino acids: CASSPFPGQGMNTEAFF. DNA of the CDR3: TGTGCCAGCAGCCCATTCCCAGGACAGGGGATGAACACTGAAGCTTTCTTT.

This clone was observed once. The chain joins TRBV5-4 to TRBJ1-2, with 7 positions matching TRBD1. The CDR3 is 14 amino acids. Germline V CDR1 and CDR2: SGHNT, YYREEE (reference sequence). Trimming took 6 bases from V and 5 from J; bases not matched to a gene: 10. The CDR3 region is CASNSGDRPYGYTF. CDR3 DNA sequence: TGTGCCAGCAACTCGGGGGACAGACCTTATGGCTACACCTTC.

The chain uses TRBV19 and TRBJ1-1, with a possible D match to TRBD1 (5 bases). CDR1 LNHDA and CDR2 SQIVND come from the germline V gene (reference sequence). The CDR3 contains 15 residues. V was pared by 3 bases and J by 4 bases, with 15 bases between. CDR3 sequence (DNA): TGTGCCAGTAGTATTGACTTTGGGGCGGCCACTGAAGCTTTCTTT. Its translation is CASSIDFGAATEAFF.

V usage is TRBV5-5 and J usage is TRBJ2-7; the D is unclear. V lost 1 base and J 0 bases, leaving 8 bases between the germline ends. The CDR3 consists of 14 residues. In germline, CDR1 is SGHKS, CDR2 YYEKEE (reference sequence). As DNA, the CDR3 is TGTGCCAGCAGCTTGCTAACAGCCTCCTACGAGCAGTACTTC. It yields the protein CASSLLTASYEQYF. Filled out from reference TRBV5-5 and TRBJ2-7, the complete variable domain reads DAGVTQSPTHLIKTRGQQVTLRCSPISGHKSVSWYQQVLGQGPQFIFQYYEKEERGRGNFPDRFSARQFPNYSSELNVNALLLGDSALYLCASSLLTASYEQYFGPGTRLTVT.

This clone was seen a single time. This chain connects TRBV6-5 to TRBJ2-7, with TRBD1 identical over 7 bases. Germline-derived CDR1 and CDR2 are MNHEY and SVGAGI. This CDR3 has 15 residues. Trimming removed 6 bases from V and 5 bases from J; junction bases left unmatched: 13. This CDR3 is CASRTPGTASNEQYF. The CDR3 nucleotides read TGTGCCAGCAGAACACCCGGGACAGCGAGCAACGAGCAGTACTTC.

The chain uses TRBV4-1 and TRBJ1-3; D is unresolved. The length of the CDR3 is 16 residues. Trimming left V 0 bases short and J 2 bases short, with 11 bases between. Germline V CDR1 and CDR2: MGHRA, YSYEKL. Written as DNA, the CDR3 is TGCGCCAGCAGCCAAGATCCGTCGGGGACTGGAAACACCATATATTTT. Protein product: CASSQDPSGTGNTIYF.

The table lists this clone with a count of one. This rearrangement joins TRBV10-3 to TRBJ2-7; no firm D call. This CDR3 region has 13 residues. The germline V gene encodes CDR1 ENHRY and CDR2 SYGVKD. Trimming took 5 bases from V and 4 from J, leaving 12 bases between them. The CDR3 spells CAISPGSTYEQYF. The CDR3 DNA is TGTGCCATCAGTCCGGGCAGCACTTACGAGCAGTACTTC.

The CDR3 loop reads CSVPGGRGGGEQFF. Here the CDR3 DNA reads TGCAGCGTTCCGGGGGGCAGGGGCGGCGGTGAGCAGTTCTTC. The chain couples TRBV29-1 to TRBJ2-1, with D possibly being TRBD2 (7 bases). Germline V gene data show CDR1 as SQVTM and CDR2 as ANQGSEA. Trimming removed 5 bases at V and 9 bases at J, with 20 bases between. The CDR3 covers 14 residues.

V usage is TRBV5-1 and J usage is TRBJ2-5; 9 bases align to TRBD1. This CDR3 is built from 16 residues. Germline CDR1 reads SGHRS; CDR2 reads YFSETQ. The V gene end was trimmed by 4 bases and the J gene end by 1 base; junction bases not matched to a gene: 8. The CDR3 bases are TGCGCCAGCAGCGGTGGGACAGGGAGTTTCCAAGAGACCCAGTACTTC. Amino acid sequence: CASSGGTGSFQETQYF.

This clone occurred once. This chain joins TRBV6-5 and TRBJ2-5, with 11 bases that match TRBD2. This CDR3 is 15 amino acids long. Per germline, CDR1 MNHEY and CDR2 SVGAGI. J was trimmed by 4 bases and V by 9 bases; bases with no gene match: 10. DNA for the CDR3: TGTGCCAGTAACGCGAACGGACTAGCGGGAGAGACCCAGTACTTC. Protein sequence: CASNANGLAGETQYF.

V is TRBV2 and J is TRBJ2-3; 8 bases agree with TRBD2. The CDR3 consists of 13 residues. J lost 8 bases, V lost 7 bases, and 8 bases had no gene match. The germline V gene encodes CDR1 SNHLY and CDR2 FYNNEI. The CDR3 DNA follows: TGTGCCAGCATCCGGGGGGGCCAGGGTACGCAGTATTTT. This translates into CASIRGGQGTQYF.

A single count supports this clone. The V gene is TRBV3-1 (or the pseudogene TRBV3-2), the J gene TRBJ2-1; D is perhaps TRBD2 (5 bases). With 4 bases removed from V and 2 bases from J, the gap between germline ends came to 15 bases. The germline gives CDR1 LGHDT, CDR2 YNNKEL (reference sequence). There are 16 residues in the CDR3. The CDR3 is CASSPFLGRTYNEQFF. The CDR3 nucleotides are TGTGCCAGCAGCCCCTTTTTGGGGAGAACCTACAATGAGCAGTTCTTC.